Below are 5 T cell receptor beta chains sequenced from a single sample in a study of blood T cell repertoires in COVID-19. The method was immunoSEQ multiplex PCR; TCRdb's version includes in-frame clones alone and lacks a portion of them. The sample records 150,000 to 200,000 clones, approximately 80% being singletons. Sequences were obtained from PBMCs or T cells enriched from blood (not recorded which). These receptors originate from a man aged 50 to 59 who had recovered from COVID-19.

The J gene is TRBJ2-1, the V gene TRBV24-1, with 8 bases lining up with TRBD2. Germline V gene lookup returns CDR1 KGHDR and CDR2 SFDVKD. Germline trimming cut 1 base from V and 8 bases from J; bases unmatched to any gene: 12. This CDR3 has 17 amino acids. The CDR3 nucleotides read TGTGCCACCAGTGATTTTTGGCGGGAGGAGGGAGTTGATGAGCAGTTCTTC. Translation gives CATSDFWREEGVDEQFF.

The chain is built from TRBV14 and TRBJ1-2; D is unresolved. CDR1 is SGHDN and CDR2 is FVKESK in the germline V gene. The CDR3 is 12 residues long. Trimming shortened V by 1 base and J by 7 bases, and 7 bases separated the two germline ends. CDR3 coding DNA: TGTGCCAGCAGCCAAGTCCGGGGTGGCTACACCTTC. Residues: CASSQVRGGYTF.

CDR3 in DNA: TGTGCCAGCAGTATAGGACTAGCCCTCTACAATGAGCAGTTCTTC. Its protein product is CASSIGLALYNEQFF. This rearrangement joins TRBV27 to TRBJ2-1; TRBD2 agrees at 8 bases. CDR3 size: 15 residues. The germline CDR1 and CDR2 sequences are MNHEY and SMNVEV (reference sequence). V gave up 5 bases and J gave up 3 bases; unmatched junction bases: 6.

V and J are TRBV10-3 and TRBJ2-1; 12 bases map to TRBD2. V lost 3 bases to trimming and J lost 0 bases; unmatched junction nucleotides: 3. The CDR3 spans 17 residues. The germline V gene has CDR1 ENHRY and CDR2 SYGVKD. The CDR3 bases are TGTGCCATCAGTGAACTAGCGGGGGGCACCTCCTACAATGAGCAGTTCTTC. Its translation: CAISELAGGTSYNEQFF.

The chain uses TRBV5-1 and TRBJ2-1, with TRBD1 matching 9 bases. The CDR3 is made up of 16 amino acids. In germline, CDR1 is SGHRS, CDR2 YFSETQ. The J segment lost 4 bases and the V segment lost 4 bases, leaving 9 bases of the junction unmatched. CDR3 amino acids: CASSRPGTGFYNEQFF. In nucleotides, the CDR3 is TGCGCCAGCAGCCGTCCCGGGACAGGGTTTTACAATGAGCAGTTCTTC. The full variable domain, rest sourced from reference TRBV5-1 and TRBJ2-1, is KAGVTQTPRYLIKTRGQQVTLSCSPISGHRSVSWYQQTPGQGLQFLFEYFSETQRNKGNFPGRFSGRQFSNSRSEMNVSTLELGDSALYLCASSRPGTGFYNEQFFGPGTRLTVL.